This T cell receptor beta chain comes out of a study of blood T cell repertoires in COVID-19 (dated by TCRdb to the early 2020s). In terms of the full investigation: Samples from collaborators originated in the United States, Italy and Spain and spanned both the acute and convalescent phases of COVID-19. The material from the prospective study consisted of cDNA or gDNA derived from T cells, B-cell-depleted T cells, or PBMCs. Deeply sampled blood TCRbeta repertoires from subjects exposed to, actively infected with, or recovered from COVID-19 were included in the dataset. The repertoires were released in a freely available public database intended as a resource for research on the immune response to SARS-CoV-2. Samples were obtained from the ongoing ImmuneRACE study (first 160 participants) and from 1,254 subjects provided by 6 global collaborators. Nearly every sample came with metadata listing a de-identified subject ID, COVID-19 status, age in years and sex. Where available, HLA class I and class II types were taken from metadata supplied by the sample provider and were not determined by assay-based typing.

The CDR3 starts with the cysteine, ends with the phenylalanine, and has 16 residues. Just the 48-base CDR3 DNA is kept, in frame starting at base 1. The germline V gene sets CDR1 to SGHTA and CDR2 to FQGNSA. Deletion took 5 bases off V and 10 bases off J, with a span of 24 bases between the germline ends. In Seattle, one collaborating source enrolled patients while the infection was active and tracked those patients longitudinally over the course of disease. Whole blood was collected in K2EDTA tubes by collaborating institutions according to the institutions' own protocols. For TCRbeta analysis, collaborator samples were shipped as frozen whole blood, as isolated PBMCs, or as DNA extracted from either sample type. Broader findings and caveats from the paper: How much clinical and demographic metadata was included differed by source and by participant, and the metadata was provided uncurated.

In regard to this clone: Its binding antigen is unknown. There are no base qualities to consult, and no much larger clone falls within one base.

TCRbeta CDR3 regions were amplified from genomic DNA by means of the immunoSEQ Assay, a bias-controlled multiplex PCR. The published analysis was carried out like this. Nucleated cell counts per sample were estimated from amplification of reference gene primers within the assay. To quantify the absolute abundance of each unique TCRbeta CDR3 rearrangement, sequence reads were collapsed and filtered. For each sample, productive Simpson clonality was calculated as the square root of Simpson's diversity index across productive rearrangements. TCRdb limited this immuneACCESS table to in-frame rearrangements with V and J called. A share of clones is missing; checked studies link under half to unresolved V genes, and the rest is unexplained. V and J calls and clone size follow that table, whereas D and trimming were derived from the DNA. Here the sample has a few hundred thousand clones; approximately 78% occur a single time. Less than 9.5% of the sample goes to the ten largest clones.

This TCR derives from a woman aged 80 or over with COVID-19, enrolled during active disease. Sequenced input: peripheral blood. The V and J genes are TRBV7-2 and TRBJ2-1; no D gene call is confident. The CDR3 protein is CASSQSPGLSSVEQFF. The nucleotides are TGTGCCAGCAGCCAATCTCCCGGTCTTTCCTCGGTCGAGCAGTTCTTC.